The sample holds many counts of the clone carrying this T cell receptor delta chain. This DNA's translation differs at residue 6 from TCRdb's protein, which comes from a much larger clone; a read error is likely, and the protein shown is translated from the DNA. TCRdb processed the multiplex PCR reads again with the CATT caller. The sample includes around 46,000 delta-chain clones, around 2% of them seen just once. These data come from a study of γδ T cells in repeated Plasmodium falciparum infection. At the level of the study: Four controlled malaria infections with P. falciparum NF54 spanned less than 800 days.

The TCR sequence derives from a pool of human donors (malaria-infected and uninfected, not separated). The sample taken for sequencing was gamma-delta T cells from blood.

The CDR3 sequence: CALGEPSFYWGIWYTDKLIF. The CDR3, as DNA: TGTGCTCTTGGGGAACCTTCCTTTTACTGGGGGATATGGTACACCGATAAACTCATCTTT. V usage is TRDV1 and J usage is TRDJ1; 11 positions agree with TRDD3. Assignment of the J gene here rests on matching the DNA to germline, because TCRdb gives none. This CDR3 spans 20 amino acids. Looked up from germline, CDR1 is TSWWSYY and CDR2 is QGS. Trimming cost V 1 base and J 0 bases; bases outside gene matches: 13.